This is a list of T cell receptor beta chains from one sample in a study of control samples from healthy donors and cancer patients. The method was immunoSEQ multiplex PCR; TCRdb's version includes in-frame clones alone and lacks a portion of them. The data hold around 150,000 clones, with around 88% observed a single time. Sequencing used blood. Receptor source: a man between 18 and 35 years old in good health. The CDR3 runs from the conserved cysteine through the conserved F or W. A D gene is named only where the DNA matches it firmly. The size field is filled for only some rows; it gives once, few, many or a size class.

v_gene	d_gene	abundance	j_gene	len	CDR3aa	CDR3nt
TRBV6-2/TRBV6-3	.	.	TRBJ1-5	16	CASSYSTGKFNQPQHF	TGTGCCAGCAGTTACTCGACCGGGAAGTTCAATCAGCCCCAGCATTTT
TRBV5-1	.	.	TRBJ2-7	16	CASSLEWLGGPYEQYF	TGCGCCAGCAGCTTGGAATGGCTGGGGGGACCGTACGAGCAGTACTTC
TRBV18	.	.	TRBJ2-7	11	CASSSETRQYF	TGTGCCAGCTCATCGGAAACGAGGCAGTACTTC
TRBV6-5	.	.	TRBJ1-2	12	CASTDGYYGYTF	TGTGCCAGCACGGACGGATACTATGGCTACACCTTC
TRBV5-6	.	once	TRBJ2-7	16	CASSSARRWESYEQYF	TGTGCCAGCAGCTCCGCCCGGCGATGGGAGTCCTACGAGCAGTACTTC
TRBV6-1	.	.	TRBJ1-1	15	CASSDSGAGNTEAFF	TGTGCCAGCAGTGATTCAGGGGCAGGAAACACTGAAGCTTTCTTT
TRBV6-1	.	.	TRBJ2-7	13	CASSEGGHYEQYF	TGTGCCAGCAGTGAGGGTGGCCACTACGAGCAGTACTTC
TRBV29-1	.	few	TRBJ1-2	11	CSVEWDYGYTF	TGCAGCGTCGAGTGGGACTATGGCTACACCTTC
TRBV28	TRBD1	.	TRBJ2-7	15	CASSPPTGSSYEQYF	TGTGCCAGCAGTCCCCCGACAGGGAGCTCCTACGAGCAGTACTTC
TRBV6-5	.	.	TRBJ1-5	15	CASSYSMGRNQPQHF	TGTGCCAGCAGTTACTCCATGGGGAGAAATCAGCCCCAGCATTTT
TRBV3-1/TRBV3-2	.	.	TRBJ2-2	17	CASSQRFYSGNTGELFF	TGTGCCAGCAGCCAAAGATTCTACAGCGGGAACACCGGGGAGCTGTTTTTT